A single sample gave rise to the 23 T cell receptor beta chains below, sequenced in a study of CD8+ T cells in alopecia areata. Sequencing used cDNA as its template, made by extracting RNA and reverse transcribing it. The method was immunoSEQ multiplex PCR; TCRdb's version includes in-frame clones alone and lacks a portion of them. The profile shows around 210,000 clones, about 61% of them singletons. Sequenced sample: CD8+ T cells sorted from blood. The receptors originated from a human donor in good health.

CDR3 nucleotide sequence: TGTGCCAGCAATCAATTCCAGGGCCAAGAGACCCAGTACTTC. Amino acid sequence: CASNQFQGQETQYF. The chain combines TRBV9 with TRBJ2-5, with D possibly being TRBD1 (5 bases). The CDR3 has 14 residues. Trimming removed 6 bases from V and 1 base from J, with 13 bases in between. Germline lookup yields CDR1 SGDLS and CDR2 YYNGEE.

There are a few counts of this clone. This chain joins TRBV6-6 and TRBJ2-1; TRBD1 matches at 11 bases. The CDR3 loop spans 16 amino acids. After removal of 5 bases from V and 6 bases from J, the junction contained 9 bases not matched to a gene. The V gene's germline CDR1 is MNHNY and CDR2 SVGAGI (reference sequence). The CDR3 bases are TGTGCCAGCAGTAGATCCCGGGACAGGGGGTTCAATGAGCAGTTCTTC. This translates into CASSRSRDRGFNEQFF.

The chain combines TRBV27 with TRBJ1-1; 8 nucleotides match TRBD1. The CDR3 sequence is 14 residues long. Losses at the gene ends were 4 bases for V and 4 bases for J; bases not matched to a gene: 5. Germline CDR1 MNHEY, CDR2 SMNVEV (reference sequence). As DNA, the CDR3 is TGTGCCAGCAGTTGGACAGGGCCGGCCACTGAAGCTTTCTTT. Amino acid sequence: CASSWTGPATEAFF.

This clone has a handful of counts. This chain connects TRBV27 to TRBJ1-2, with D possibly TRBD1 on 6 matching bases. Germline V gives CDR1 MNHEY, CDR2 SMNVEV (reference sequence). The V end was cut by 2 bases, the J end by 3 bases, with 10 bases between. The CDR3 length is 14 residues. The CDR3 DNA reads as TGTGCCAGCAGTTTAGGATCAGGGGACTATGGCTACACCTTC. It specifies CASSLGSGDYGYTF.

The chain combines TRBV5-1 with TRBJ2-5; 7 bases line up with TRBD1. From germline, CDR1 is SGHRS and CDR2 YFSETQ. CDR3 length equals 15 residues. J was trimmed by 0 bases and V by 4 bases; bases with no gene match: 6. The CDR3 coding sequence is TGCGCCAGCAGCACATCCGGGACAGACCAAGAGACCCAGTACTTC. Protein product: CASSTSGTDQETQYF.

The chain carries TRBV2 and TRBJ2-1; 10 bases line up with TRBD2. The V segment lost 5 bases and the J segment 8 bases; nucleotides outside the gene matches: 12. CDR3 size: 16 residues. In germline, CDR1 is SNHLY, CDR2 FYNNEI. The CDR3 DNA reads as TGTGCCAGCAGTCTTCGGCTAGCGGGGGCTTCGGATGAGCAGTTCTTC. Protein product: CASSLRLAGASDEQFF.

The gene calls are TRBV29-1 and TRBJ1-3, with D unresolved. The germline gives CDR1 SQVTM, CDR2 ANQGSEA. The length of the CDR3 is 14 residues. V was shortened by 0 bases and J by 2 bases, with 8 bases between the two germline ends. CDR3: CSVEEVVAGNTIYF. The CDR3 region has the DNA TGCAGCGTTGAAGAAGTGGTGGCTGGAAACACCATATATTTT.

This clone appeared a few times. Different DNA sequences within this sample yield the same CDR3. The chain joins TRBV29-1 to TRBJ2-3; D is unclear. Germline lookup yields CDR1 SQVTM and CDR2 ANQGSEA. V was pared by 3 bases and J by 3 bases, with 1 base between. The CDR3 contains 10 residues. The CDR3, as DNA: TGCAGCGTTGAGACAGATACGCAGTATTTT. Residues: CSVETDTQYF.

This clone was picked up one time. The CDR3 sequence is CASSYQQYSPLHF. The CDR3 bases are TGTGCCAGCAGTTACCAACAGTACTCACCCCTCCACTTT. V and J are TRBV6-5 and TRBJ1-6; D is uncertain. The CDR3 totals 13 residues. The germline V gene has CDR1 MNHEY and CDR2 SVGAGI. The germline V and J ends were trimmed by 2 bases and 10 bases, with 9 bases remaining between them.

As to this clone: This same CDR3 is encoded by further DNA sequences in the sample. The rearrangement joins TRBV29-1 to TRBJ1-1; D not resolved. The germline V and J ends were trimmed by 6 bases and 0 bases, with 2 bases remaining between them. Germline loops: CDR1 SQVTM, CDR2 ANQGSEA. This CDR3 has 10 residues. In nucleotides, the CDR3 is TGCAGCGTATTGAACACTGAAGCTTTCTTT. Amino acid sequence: CSVLNTEAFF.

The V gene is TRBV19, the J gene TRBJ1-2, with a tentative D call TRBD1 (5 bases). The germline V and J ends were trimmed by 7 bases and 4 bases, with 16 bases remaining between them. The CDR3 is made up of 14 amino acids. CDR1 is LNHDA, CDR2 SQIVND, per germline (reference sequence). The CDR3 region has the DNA TGTGCCAGTACCCCCGGGGGATCGGGCTATGGCTACACCTTC. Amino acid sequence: CASTPGGSGYGYTF. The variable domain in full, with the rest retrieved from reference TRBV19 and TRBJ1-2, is DGGITQSPKYLFRKEGQNVTLSCEQNLNHDAMYWYRQDPGQGLRLIYYSQIVNDFQKGDIAEGYSVSREKKESFPLTVTSAQKNPTAFYLCASTPGGSGYGYTFGSGTRLTVV.

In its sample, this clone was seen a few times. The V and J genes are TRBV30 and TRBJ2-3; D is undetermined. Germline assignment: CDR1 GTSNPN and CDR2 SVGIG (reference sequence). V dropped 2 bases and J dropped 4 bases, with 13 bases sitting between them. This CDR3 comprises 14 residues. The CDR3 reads CAWSWVGSADTQYF. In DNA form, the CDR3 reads TGTGCCTGGAGTTGGGTTGGGTCCGCAGATACGCAGTATTTT.

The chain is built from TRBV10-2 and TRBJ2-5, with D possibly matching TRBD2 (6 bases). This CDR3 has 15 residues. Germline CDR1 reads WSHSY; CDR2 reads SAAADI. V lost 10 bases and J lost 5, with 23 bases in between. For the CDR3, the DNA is TGCGCCACCACCCACATGGCGGGGCGGTGGGAGACCCAGTACTTC. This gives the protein CATTHMAGRWETQYF.

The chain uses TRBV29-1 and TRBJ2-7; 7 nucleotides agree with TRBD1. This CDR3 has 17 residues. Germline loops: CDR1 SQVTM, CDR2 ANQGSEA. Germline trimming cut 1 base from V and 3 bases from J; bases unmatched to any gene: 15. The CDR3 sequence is CSVEGPFPGQENYEQYF. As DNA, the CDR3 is TGCAGCGTTGAAGGTCCCTTTCCCGGACAGGAGAACTACGAGCAGTACTTC.

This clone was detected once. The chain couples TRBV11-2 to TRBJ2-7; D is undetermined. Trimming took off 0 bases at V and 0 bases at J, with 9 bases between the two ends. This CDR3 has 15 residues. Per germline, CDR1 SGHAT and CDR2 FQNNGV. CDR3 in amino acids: CASSLDFVSSYEQYF. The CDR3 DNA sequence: TGTGCCAGCAGCTTAGATTTTGTTAGCTCCTACGAGCAGTACTTC.

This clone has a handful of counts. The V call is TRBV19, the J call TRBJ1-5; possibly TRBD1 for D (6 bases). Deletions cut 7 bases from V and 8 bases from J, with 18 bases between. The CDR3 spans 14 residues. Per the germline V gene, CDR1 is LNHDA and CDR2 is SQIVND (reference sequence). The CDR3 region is CASKEGGLAEPQHF. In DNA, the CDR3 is TGTGCCAGTAAAGAGGGGGGACTGGCGGAGCCCCAGCATTTT.

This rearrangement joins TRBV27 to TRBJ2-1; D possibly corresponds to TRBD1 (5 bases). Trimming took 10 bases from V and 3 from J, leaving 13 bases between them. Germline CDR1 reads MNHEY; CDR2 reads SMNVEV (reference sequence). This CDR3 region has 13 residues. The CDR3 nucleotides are TGTGCCACCAGGGCGGATGGCTACAATGAGCAGTTCTTC. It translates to CATRADGYNEQFF.

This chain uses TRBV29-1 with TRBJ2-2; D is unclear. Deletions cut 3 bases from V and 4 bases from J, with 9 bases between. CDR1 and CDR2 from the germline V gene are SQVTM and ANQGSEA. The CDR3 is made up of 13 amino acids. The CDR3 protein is CSVDTLSTGELFF. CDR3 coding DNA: TGCAGCGTTGACACCTTATCCACCGGGGAGCTGTTTTTT.

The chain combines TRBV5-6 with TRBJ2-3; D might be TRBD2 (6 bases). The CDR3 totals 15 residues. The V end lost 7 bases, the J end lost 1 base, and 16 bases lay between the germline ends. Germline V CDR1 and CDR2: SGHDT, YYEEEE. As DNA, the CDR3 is TGTGCCAGCTTCCCAGATGGCGGGGGCACAGATACGCAGTATTTT. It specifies CASFPDGGGTDTQYF. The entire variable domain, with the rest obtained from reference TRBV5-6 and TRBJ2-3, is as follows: DAGVTQSPTHLIKTRGQQVTLRCSPKSGHDTVSWYQQALGQGPQFIFQYYEEEERQRGNFPDRFSGHQFPNYSSELNVNALLLGDSALYLCASFPDGGGTDTQYFGPGTRLTVL.

The CDR3 protein is CASSQASGGSYNEQFF. In nucleotides, the CDR3 is TGCGCCAGCAGCCAAGCTAGCGGAGGTTCATACAATGAGCAGTTCTTC. The rearrangement links TRBV4-1 to TRBJ2-1; 7 bases match TRBD2. Germline CDR1 and CDR2: MGHRA and YSYEKL. The CDR3 sequence is 16 residues long. Germline trimming cut 1 base from V and 4 bases from J; bases unmatched to any gene: 7.

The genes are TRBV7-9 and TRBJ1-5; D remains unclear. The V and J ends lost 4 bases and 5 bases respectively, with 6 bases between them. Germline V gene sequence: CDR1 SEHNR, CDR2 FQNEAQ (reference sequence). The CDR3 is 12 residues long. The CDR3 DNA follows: TGTGCCAGCAGCTCCGGGGATCAGCCCCAGCATTTT. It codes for CASSSGDQPQHF.

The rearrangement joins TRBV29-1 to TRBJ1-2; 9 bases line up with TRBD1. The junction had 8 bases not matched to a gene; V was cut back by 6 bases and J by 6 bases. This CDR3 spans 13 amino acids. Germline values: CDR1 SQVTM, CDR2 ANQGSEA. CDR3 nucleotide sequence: TGCAGCGTCCCTGGGACAGGGTTTGATGGCTACACCTTC. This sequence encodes CSVPGTGFDGYTF.

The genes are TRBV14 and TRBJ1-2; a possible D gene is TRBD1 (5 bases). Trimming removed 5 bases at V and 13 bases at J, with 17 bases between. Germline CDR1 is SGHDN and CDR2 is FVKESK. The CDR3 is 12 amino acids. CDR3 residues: CASSGPGLGPTF. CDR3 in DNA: TGTGCCAGCAGCGGACCGGGGCTCGGGCCCACCTTC.